This TCR beta chain was captured in a study of blood T cell repertoires in COVID-19. About the study: Collection of acute and convalescent COVID-19 samples took place in the United States, Italy and Spain. The analysed material was cDNA or gDNA that came from T cells, B-cell-depleted T cells, or PBMCs.

Seattle participants joined during active infection and were tracked over time. V lost 3 bases to trimming and J lost 0 bases, with 9 bases between them. Germline V gene lookup returns CDR1 MNHEY and CDR2 SMNVEV (reference sequence). The length of the CDR3 is 15 residues. In the original workflow: Amplification of reference gene primers provided the estimated nucleated cell counts. Libraries were prepared by immunoSEQ multiplex PCR; TCRdb keeps only in-frame clonotypes and omits some of them. The V and J calls and the clone size are those of that table, but D and trimming were determined from the DNA. Of around 310,000 clones listed, around 90% were seen once; the top ten hold roughly 7%.

The TCR originated in a woman aged 25-40 years with COVID-19, enrolled during active disease. The chain is built from TRBV27 and TRBJ1-5; no reliable D call. Sequenced: peripheral blood. The CDR3 reads CASSFLGNSNQPQHF. CDR3 nucleotide sequence: TGTGCCAGCAGTTTTCTCGGGAATAGCAATCAGCCCCAGCATTTT.